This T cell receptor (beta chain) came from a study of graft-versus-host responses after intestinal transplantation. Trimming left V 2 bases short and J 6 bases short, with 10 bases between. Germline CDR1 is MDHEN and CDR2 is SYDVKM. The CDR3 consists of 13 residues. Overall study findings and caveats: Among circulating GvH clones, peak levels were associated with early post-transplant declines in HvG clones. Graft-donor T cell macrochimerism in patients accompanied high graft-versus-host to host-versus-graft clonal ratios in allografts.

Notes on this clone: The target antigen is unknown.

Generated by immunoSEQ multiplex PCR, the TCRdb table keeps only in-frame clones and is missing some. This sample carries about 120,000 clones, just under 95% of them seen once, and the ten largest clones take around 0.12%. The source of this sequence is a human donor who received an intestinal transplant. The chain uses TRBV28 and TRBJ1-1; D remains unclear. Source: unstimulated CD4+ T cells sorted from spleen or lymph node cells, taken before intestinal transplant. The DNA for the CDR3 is TGTGCCAGCAGTTTACCCGGTCAGTCTGAAGCTTTCTTT. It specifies CASSLPGQSEAFF.